The 22 T cell receptor beta chains given below trace back to one sample, sequenced in a study of sequential checkpoint blockade in melanoma. As for treatment: randomized to nivolumab then ipilimumab (arm A) or the reverse (arm B). Produced via immunoSEQ multiplex PCR; TCRdb's table is partial and in-frame only. There are 13,000 or so clones in the sample; approximately 30% occur only once, and under 25% lies in the top ten. This material consisted of tumor tissue (inferred from file names), taken from a patient given nivolumab and ipilimumab in sequence. These receptors were obtained from a human donor with melanoma.

The chain combines TRBV11-3 with TRBJ2-7, with 9 bases fitting TRBD1. This CDR3 is 14 amino acids long. V dropped 6 bases and J dropped 7; count of bases not matched to a gene: 10. Germline lookup yields CDR1 SGHNT and CDR2 YENEEA. The CDR3 loop reads CASSCGTGFREQYV. The CDR3, as DNA: TGTGCCAGCAGTTGTGGGACAGGGTTTAGAGAGCAGTACGTC.

This clone was counted a few times. The chain carries TRBV5-1 and TRBJ1-6, with TRBD1 identical over 7 bases. Unmatched junction bases numbered 8, after V lost 5 bases and J lost 9 bases. CDR3 length: 14 amino acids. Germline CDR1 and CDR2: SGHRS and YFSETQ. The CDR3 sequence: CASSNRDRGSPLHF. Written as DNA, the CDR3 is TGCGCCAGCAGTAACCGGGACAGAGGTTCACCCCTCCACTTT.

This clone was observed a handful of times. The gene calls are TRBV18 and TRBJ1-2; D not certain. The germline CDR1 and CDR2 sequences are KGHSH and LQKENI. CDR3 length: 13 residues. V was clipped by 4 bases and J by 4 bases, with 10 bases between them. The CDR3 is CASSRPDSYGYTF. The DNA for the CDR3 is TGTGCCAGCTCACGTCCGGATTCCTATGGCTACACCTTC.

This clone was found a few times. The chain joins TRBV5-1 to TRBJ2-4; D gene uncertain. The V gene's germline CDR1 is SGHRS and CDR2 YFSETQ. Trimming left V 4 bases short and J 3 bases short, with 11 bases between. The CDR3 has 14 amino acids. CDR3 sequence: CASSPRPYKNIQYF. The CDR3 DNA reads as TGCGCCAGCAGCCCGCGACCCTACAAAAACATTCAGTACTTC.

The V call is TRBV18, the J call TRBJ2-7; no firm D call. This CDR3 has 13 amino acids. With 1 base removed from V and 4 bases from J, the gap between germline ends came to 8 bases. Germline V CDR1 and CDR2: KGHSH, LQKENI. CDR3 in DNA: TGTGCCAGCTCACCACTTGACGCTTACGAGCAGTACTTC. This gives the protein CASSPLDAYEQYF.

The chain joins TRBV28 to TRBJ1-3; 9 bases agree with TRBD1. After removal of 6 bases from V and 4 bases from J, the junction contained 19 bases not matched to a gene. Germline lookup yields CDR1 MDHEN and CDR2 SYDVKM. There are 19 residues in the CDR3. The CDR3 here is CASSREEALTGGLGNTIYF. The CDR3 nucleotides read TGTGCCAGCAGCCGAGAGGAGGCGTTGACAGGGGGGCTCGGAAACACCATATATTTT.

J is TRBJ2-3 and V is TRBV10-2; TRBD2 aligns across 15 bases. V lost 1 base to trimming and J lost 6 bases; unmatched junction nucleotides: 8. Germline V gene sequence: CDR1 WSHSY, CDR2 SAAADI. The CDR3 contains 18 residues. The CDR3 sequence is CASSEFRTSGGDMDTQYF. DNA for the CDR3: TGCGCCAGCAGTGAGTTTAGGACTAGCGGGGGGGATATGGATACGCAGTATTTT.

The CDR3 DNA is TGTGCCAGCAGCCCACAGGGGGAGAGCTCCTACAATGAGCAGTTCTTC. Translation gives CASSPQGESSYNEQFF. This chain links TRBV6-8 with TRBJ2-1, with 8 nucleotides matching TRBD1. The CDR3 totals 16 residues. J lost 0 bases, V lost 6 bases, and 7 bases had no gene match. Germline CDR1 and CDR2: MNHGY and SAAAGT.

The genes are TRBV6-8 and TRBJ1-4, with D maybe TRBD1 (5 bases). This CDR3 has 14 amino acids. With 5 bases removed from V and 6 bases from J, the gap between germline ends came to 13 bases. Germline values: CDR1 MNHGY, CDR2 SAAAGT. This chain's CDR3 is CASSGGGIDEKLFF. CDR3 nucleotides: TGTGCCAGCAGTGGGGGGGGAATTGATGAAAAACTGTTTTTT.

The chain joins TRBV15 to TRBJ1-2; D remains unclear. The CDR3 has 15 residues. V lost 0 bases, J lost 0 bases, and 8 bases lay in between. The germline gives CDR1 LNHNV, CDR2 YYDKDF (reference sequence). CDR3 residues: CATSRDLRPNYGYTF. The CDR3 DNA sequence: TGTGCCACCAGCAGAGATCTTAGACCTAACTATGGCTACACCTTC.

The V and J genes are TRBV28 and TRBJ2-1; 10 bases match TRBD1. In germline, CDR1 is MDHEN, CDR2 SYDVKM. The CDR3 is 15 residues long. V gave up 3 bases and J gave up 6 bases; unmatched junction bases: 5. As DNA, the CDR3 is TGTGCCAGCAGTTTTCGACAGGGGGCGGCCAATGAGCAGTTCTTC. This sequence encodes CASSFRQGAANEQFF.

This clone was found a few times. The gene calls are TRBV5-8 and TRBJ1-1, with 9 bases fitting TRBD1. The V gene's germline CDR1 is SGHTS and CDR2 YDEGEE. The CDR3 contains 13 residues. V lost 7 bases, J lost 3 bases, and 4 bases stayed unmatched. The CDR3, as DNA: TGTGCCAGCCGCCGGGACAGGGACACTGAAGCTTTCTTT. Translation: CASRRDRDTEAFF.

This clone has more than one count but fewer than ten. This chain joins TRBV7-1 and TRBJ1-3, with 8 bases matching TRBD1. TRBV7-1 is an ORF for which the function is uncertain. The CDR3 has 16 amino acids. The trim removed 4 bases at V and 2 bases at J, leaving 7 bases unmatched. CDR3 region: CASSFLLQGAGNTIYF. For the CDR3, the DNA is TGTGCCAGCAGCTTCCTTTTACAGGGGGCTGGAAACACCATATATTTT.

CDR3: CASSLNAGLAGPRNQYF. The CDR3 DNA follows: TGCGCCAGCAGCCTCAATGCGGGACTAGCGGGGCCTCGGAACCAGTACTTC. This chain joins TRBV1 and TRBJ2-5; no DNA check was done on the table's D call, TRBD2. TRBV1 is recorded as a pseudogene. This CDR3 is built from 17 residues.

The V and J genes are TRBV7-6 and TRBJ1-3, with D possibly matching TRBD1 (5 bases). The V end lost 6 bases, the J end lost 0 bases, and 12 bases lay between the germline ends. Per the germline V gene, CDR1 is SGHVS and CDR2 is FNYEAQ. This CDR3 has 15 residues. The CDR3 DNA sequence: TGTGCCAGCAGTAGACAGTTGAGCTCTGGAAACACCATATATTTT. As protein: CASSRQLSSGNTIYF. Combining the CDR3 with reference TRBV7-6 and TRBJ1-3 gives the whole variable domain GAGVSQSPRYKVTKRGQDVALRCDPISGHVSLYWYRQALGQGPEFLTYFNYEAQQDKSGLPNDRFSAERPEGSISTLTIQRTEQRDSAMYRCASSRQLSSGNTIYFGEGSWLTVV.

This chain joins TRBV6-9 and TRBJ2-7; D is undetermined. Germline V gives CDR1 MNHGY, CDR2 SVAAGI. The V and J ends lost 10 bases and 7 bases respectively, with 14 bases between them. CDR3 length: 11 amino acids. The CDR3: CATWGKREQYF. CDR3 nucleotide sequence: TGTGCCACCTGGGGAAAAAGGGAGCAGTACTTC.

This chain connects TRBV6-8 to TRBJ2-3, with 11 bases matching TRBD2. There are 18 residues in the CDR3. Germline V gives CDR1 MNHGY, CDR2 SAAAGT. Trimming removed 10 bases from V and 3 bases from J; junction bases left unmatched: 18. As DNA, the CDR3 is TGTGCCATCAGATACCCGGTGGATAGCGGGGGGGCGACAGATACGCAGTATTTT. It encodes CAIRYPVDSGGATDTQYF.

This clone was counted between two and nine times. V gene TRBV6-8 combines with J gene TRBJ1-2; possibly TRBD1 for D (5 bases). V was trimmed by 2 bases and J by 0 bases, leaving 25 bases between them. The CDR3 has 20 amino acids. The germline gives CDR1 MNHGY, CDR2 SAAAGT. The CDR3 spells CASSYRRPAGLVSPNYGYTF. The CDR3 nucleotides read TGTGCCAGCAGTTACCGACGACCGGCAGGGCTCGTTTCCCCTAACTATGGCTACACCTTC.

The gene calls are TRBV9 and TRBJ1-2; TRBD1 agrees at 7 bases. The CDR3 is made up of 17 amino acids. From germline, CDR1 is SGDLS and CDR2 YYNGEE. V trimming: 0 bases; J trimming: 4 bases; junction bases outside the gene matches: 12. CDR3 sequence (DNA): TGTGCCAGCAGCGTAGGGCTCGGGCAGGGGGACGTCTATGGCTACACCTTC. It encodes CASSVGLGQGDVYGYTF.

This clone was detected a few times. The read halts 1 residue ahead of the CDR3 end, with the missing end drawn from the germline J gene. The gene calls are TRBV11-3 and TRBJ1-2; D remains ambiguous. Germline assignment: CDR1 SGHNT and CDR2 YENEEA. The CDR3 totals 15 residues. With 0 bases removed from V and 0 bases from J, the gap between germline ends came to 8 bases. CDR3 bases read: TGTGCCAGCAGCTTAGAGACGGGAGCTAACTATGGCTACACC. It translates to CASSLETGANYGYT. The full CDR3 protein is CASSLETGANYGYTF. The full variable domain, rest sourced from reference TRBV11-3 and TRBJ1-2, is EAGVVQSPRYKIIEKKQPVAFWCNPISGHNTLYWYLQNLGQGPELLIRYENEEAVDDSQLPKDRFSAERLKGVDSTLKIQPAELGDSAVYLCASSLETGANYGYTFGSGTRLTVV.

By proportion, this clone is medium-sized (0.01 to 0.1%). This sequence joins TRBV11-3 and TRBJ2-1, with D possibly called TRBD1 or TRBD2 (5 bases each). Germline lookup yields CDR1 SGHNT and CDR2 YENEEA. The CDR3 runs to 14 residues. Trimming cost V 2 bases and J 10 bases, with 15 bases left between them. The CDR3: CASSLPGAVSEQFF. In DNA form, the CDR3 reads TGTGCCAGCAGCTTACCCGGGGCAGTCAGCGAGCAGTTCTTC.

The rearrangement uses TRBV9 and TRBJ1-2; no clear D. V gave up 9 bases and J gave up 2 bases, with 14 bases separating them. CDR1 SGDLS and CDR2 YYNGEE come from the germline V gene. This CDR3 comprises 13 residues. The CDR3 DNA reads TGTGCCAAAAAAAGGGAAATCAACTATGGCTACACCTTC. It yields the protein CAKKREINYGYTF.